This T cell receptor beta chain stems from a study of cytomegalovirus exposure and HLA in healthy donors. Study details: Early released data comprised 80 million or so unique TCRs from HLA-typed donors. Study outcomes and limitations: The study found most TCR sequences rare, yet found some public TCRs in many donors.

Turning to this clone: Its specificity is unknown.

PCR amplification relied on 60 Vbeta primers (plus 13 Jbeta primers). The repertoire was sequenced with immunoSEQ multiplex PCR; TCRdb's copy has only in-frame clones and lacks some. There are about 130,000 clones in the sample; about three quarters occur only once, and 1.2% lies in the top ten. Per the germline V gene, CDR1 is SGHRS and CDR2 is YFSETQ. The ends lost 5 bases at V and 2 bases at J; junction bases unmatched: 7. The CDR3 loop spans 15 amino acids. The chain employs TRBV5-1 and TRBJ2-7; 10 bases are shared with TRBD1. Sequenced sample: PBMCs. The clonotype originates from a female donor in good health and CMV-seronegative. In nucleotides, the CDR3 is TGCGCCAGCAGAAGGGGACAGGGGCACACCTACGAGCAGTACTTC. Translation: CASRRGQGHTYEQYF.